This T cell receptor (beta chain) was sequenced during a study of T cell responses to AZD1222 COVID-19 vaccine (dated by TCRdb to the early 2020s). For context, the study as a whole: Because spike-specific TCR depth and breadth did not differ between the two schedules, AZD1222 recipients who got a second dose at roughly 4 weeks were pooled with those who got a second dose at roughly 12 weeks. A total of more than 230 trial participants underwent TCR sequencing, of whom under 220 had received two doses of AZD1222 and approximately 26 had received two doses of the MenACWY control vaccine. Trial participants were enrolled by age into subgroups of 18-55, 56-69 and 70-plus years, and roughly 150, 30 and 60 TCR-sequenced participants, respectively, were included in these subgroups. Points the paper makes about the study in general: Reportedly, close to half of the unique spike-specific TCRs recognized epitopes lying outside the regions that are mutated in the B.1.351 and B.1.1.7 variants. Conclusions about previously exposed vaccinees were limited because only a handful of AZD1222 recipients were SARS-CoV-2 seropositive at baseline. The 56-69-year group was small, and its depth increase did not reach significance, likely because of low power. Because no day 14 peak-response samples were available, repertoires were characterized only after the peak T cell response. Participants were mostly white British and included more females than males, and it was suggested by the authors that clonal diversity may have been underestimated. Vaccine-associated CD4 TCRs spanned the whole spike protein, with dominant responses in regions 160-218 and 743-854. After two AZD1222 doses, both the breadth and the depth of spike-specific TCRs were significantly higher than at day 0 and than in MenACWY recipients.

Note on this clone: Its target antigen remains unknown. No quality values exist for individual bases; no much larger clone is one base distant.

The CDR3 regions of human TCRbeta chains were analyzed by immunosequencing. The study's own analysis went as follows. TCRs in the repertoires were compared against a reference library of SARS-CoV-2-specific TCRs that had been generated with the MIRA antigen-specificity platform. Breadth meant the fraction of unique TCRs that were SARS-CoV-2-associated, whereas depth meant the fraction of total T cells that were SARS-CoV-2-associated. Each spike-specific TCR was assigned to its reactive spike region and to a CD4 or CD8 class using the MIRA data. Log10-transformed breadth and depth values were compared by one-way ANOVA with Sidak's multiple comparisons tests. TCRdb re-hosts the immuneACCESS table, in-frame sequences only. Its copies lack some clones; in the studies checked, an unresolved V gene accounts for under half of them, and the cause for the rest is not known. V and J calls and clone size are as listed in that table; D and trimming were resolved from the DNA. The sample data list 85,000 to 100,000 clones, and around nine tenths of these were observed just once. Clones ranked in the top ten supply 12% of the sample.

Per the publication, the time point label means: baseline before first vaccination. Vaccinee samples were obtained from the UK trials COV001 and COV002, which included a single-blind randomized controlled phase 2/3 trial of AZD1222 (ChAdOx1 nCoV-19) in healthy adults. Trial participant PBMC samples were collected at day 0 and day 28 after the second dose for TCRbeta chain sequencing. Via the germline V gene, CDR1 is MGHRA and CDR2 YSYEKL. Here V drops 4 bases and J drops 14 bases, and the junction holds 6 bases not matched to any gene. From cysteine to phenylalanine, the CDR3 is 13 amino acids long. Kept here is only the CDR3 DNA, which spans 39 bases and is read in frame from base 1.

This TCR was recovered from an adult in good health. This specimen was peripheral blood, taken on day 0 of AZD1222 vaccination. This chain joins TRBV4-1 to TRBJ2-1; 12 bases in the middle match TRBD2. The nucleotide sequence reads as follows: TGCGCCAGCAGCCCCGCCTGGACTAGCGGGGAGTTCTTC. This is translated as CASSPAWTSGEFF.